Listed below are T cell receptor beta chains from one sample, sequenced in a study of regulatory T cells in long-lasting Graves disease. Each CDR3 protein is one row after TCRdb ran MiXCR on the multiplex PCR reads. In the table there are about 530,000 distinct CDR3 sequences, approximately 16% of which are singletons. This sample was shared with a second study, whose subject was T cells in Graves' hyperthyroidism and ophthalmopathy.

Sequenced material: peripheral blood mononuclear cells (PBMCs), taken at new diagnosis, from a patient treated with antithyroid drugs. Source of these receptors: a woman aged 35 to 59 with Graves disease. The CDR3 runs from the conserved cysteine through the conserved F or W. The D gene is left open where the match is weak. The size field is filled for only some rows; it gives once, few, many or a size class.

D gene	V gene	clone size	J gene	CDR3 protein	CDR3 DNA
TRBD1	TRBV28	.	TRBJ2-7	CASSLGTGDSYEQYF	TGTGCCAGCAGTCTTGGGACAGGGGACTCCTACGAGCAGTACTTC
TRBD1	TRBV6-5	.	TRBJ1-2	CASSSQGVGGYTF	TGTGCCAGCAGTTCCCAGGGGGTGGGGGGCTACACCTTC
TRBD1	TRBV19	.	TRBJ2-3	CASSNTQGTDTQYF	TGTGCCAGTAGTAACACACAGGGGACAGATACGCAGTATTTT
.	TRBV10-1	few	TRBJ1-1	CASSDALEGGNTEAFF	TGCGCCAGCAGTGATGCCCTCGAGGGGGGGAACACTGAAGCTTTCTTT
TRBD1	TRBV24-1	many	TRBJ2-3	CATSATGAVDTQYF	TGTGCCACCTCCGCTACAGGGGCCGTGGATACGCAGTATTTT
.	TRBV6-1	.	TRBJ2-3	CASSESGEHTDTQYF	TGTGCCAGCAGTGAATCGGGGGAGCACACAGATACGCAGTATTTT
.	TRBV28	.	TRBJ1-5	CASSLEGDVNQPQHF	TGTGCCAGCAGTTTAGAAGGGGATGTCAATCAGCCCCAGCATTTT
.	TRBV12-3/TRBV12-4	many	TRBJ1-1	CASSPMAEATEAFF	TGTGCCAGCAGTCCAATGGCCGAAGCGACTGAAGCTTTCTTT
TRBD1	TRBV12-3/TRBV12-4	.	TRBJ2-2	CASGLDRGPDGELFF	TGTGCCAGCGGCCTAGACAGGGGGCCTGACGGGGAGCTGTTTTTT
.	TRBV11-2	.	TRBJ2-3	CASRLSGGRDTQYF	TGTGCCAGCAGGTTAAGTGGGGGCAGGGATACGCAGTATTTT
.	TRBV18	many	TRBJ2-5	CASSRREETQYF	TGTGCCAGCTCACGGCGAGAAGAGACCCAGTACTTC
.	TRBV3-1	many	TRBJ1-1	CASSQVGEEAFF	TGTGCCAGCAGCCAAGTCGGGGAAGAAGCTTTCTTT
.	TRBV19	few	TRBJ1-1	CASSIDPDRPAFF	TGTGCCAGTAGTATAGACCCGGACCGCCCGGCTTTCTTT
.	TRBV12-3/TRBV12-4	.	TRBJ2-5	CASGGLRETQYF	TGTGCCAGCGGGGGCCTCCGCGAGACCCAGTACTTC
.	TRBV5-6	.	TRBJ1-2	CASSSAGGGYGYTF	TGTGCCAGCAGCTCCGCGGGTGGGGGCTATGGCTACACCTTC
.	TRBV27	few	TRBJ1-4	CASTRDGQSNEKLFF	TGTGCCAGCACTAGGGACGGACAGTCTAATGAAAAACTGTTTTTT
.	TRBV5-1	few	TRBJ2-5	CASSLVAGTVGETQYF	TGCGCCAGCAGCTTGGTGGCAGGGACTGTGGGAGAGACCCAGTACTTC
.	TRBV6-2/TRBV6-3	many	TRBJ2-7	CASAGTPYEQYF	TGTGCCAGCGCTGGCACTCCCTACGAGCAGTACTTC
.	TRBV20-1	many	TRBJ1-6	CSARMRDYNSPLHF	TGCAGTGCTAGGATGAGGGACTACAATTCACCCCTCCACTTT
.	TRBV3-1	many	TRBJ1-2	CASSQDWAKDYGYTF	TGTGCCAGCAGCCAAGATTGGGCGAAGGACTATGGCTACACCTTC
.	TRBV6-1	.	TRBJ1-6	CASIVNPLGAYNSPLHF	TGTGCCAGCATTGTAAATCCCCTGGGGGCCTATAATTCACCCCTCCACTTT
.	TRBV12-3/TRBV12-4	many	TRBJ1-5	CASSSKGYNQPQHF	TGTGCCAGCAGCTCTAAGGGATACAATCAGCCCCAGCATTTT
TRBD1	TRBV7-9	.	TRBJ1-1	CASSLSGTGYTEAFF	TGTGCCAGCAGCTTATCCGGGACAGGTTACACTGAAGCTTTCTTT
.	TRBV18	.	TRBJ1-1	CASSGQGKKTEAFF	TGTGCCAGCTCAGGTCAGGGCAAGAAAACTGAAGCTTTCTTT
.	TRBV11-2	many	TRBJ1-6	CASSFGGLYNSPLHF	TGTGCCAGCAGCTTCGGGGGACTCTATAATTCACCCCTCCACTTT
.	TRBV10-3	many	TRBJ2-5	CAISESRMGETQYF	TGTGCCATCAGTGAGTCTAGGATGGGCGAGACCCAGTACTTC
.	TRBV3-1	.	TRBJ2-2	CASSQADHANTGELFF	TGTGCCAGCAGCCAAGCGGACCACGCGAACACCGGGGAGCTGTTTTTT
.	TRBV20-1	many	TRBJ1-2	CSASRGTFGYTF	TGCAGTGCCTCCCGAGGGACTTTTGGCTACACCTTC
.	TRBV7-8	few	TRBJ1-5	CASSVLGDQSQHF	TGTGCCAGCAGCGTATTAGGGGATCAGTCCCAGCATTTT
.	TRBV28	.	TRBJ2-7	CASSWTYSYEQYF	TGTGCCAGCAGTTGGACTTACTCCTACGAGCAGTACTTC
.	TRBV18	many	TRBJ1-1	CASSPPNREGTEAFF	TGTGCCAGCTCACCACCGAACAGGGAAGGCACTGAAGCTTTCTTT
.	TRBV7-9	few	TRBJ1-4	CASSPGWTHEKLFF	TGTGCCAGCAGCCCCGGTTGGACCCATGAGAAACTGTTTTTT
TRBD1	TRBV11-2	.	TRBJ1-2	CASSAPDRVLGGYTF	TGTGCCAGCAGCGCCCCGGACAGGGTATTGGGTGGCTACACCTTC
TRBD1	TRBV10-3	few	TRBJ1-1	CAIQGAATEAFF	TGTGCCATACAGGGGGCGGCCACTGAAGCTTTCTTT
TRBD1	TRBV5-5	many	TRBJ1-1	CASSDRVIGTEAFF	TGTGCCAGCAGCGACAGGGTGATCGGCACTGAAGCTTTCTTT
.	TRBV3-1	few	TRBJ1-2	CASSHTLLAGYYGYTF	TGTGCCAGCAGCCATACACTTCTGGCCGGCTACTATGGCTACACCTTC
.	TRBV13	many	TRBJ1-1	CASSLGHGPGPEAFF	TGTGCCAGCAGCTTAGGCCATGGACCGGGACCTGAAGCTTTCTTT
TRBD1	TRBV7-3	many	TRBJ2-7	CASSSAGDRPYEQYF	TGTGCCAGCAGCTCTGCCGGGGACAGGCCCTACGAGCAGTACTTC
TRBD1	TRBV6-1	few	TRBJ1-4	CASSPGQEREKLFF	TGTGCCAGCAGTCCGGGACAGGAGCGTGAAAAACTGTTTTTT
.	TRBV18	.	TRBJ2-2	CASSPGTPGGTGELFF	TGTGCCAGCTCACCTGGGACGCCTGGGGGGACCGGGGAGCTGTTTTTT
TRBD1	TRBV13	many	TRBJ1-1	CASSSTGVVEAFF	TGTGCCAGCAGCTCGACAGGGGTCGTTGAAGCTTTCTTT
.	TRBV7-2	many	TRBJ2-2	CASSLDPGRIGELFF	TGTGCCAGCAGCTTAGACCCCGGACGGATCGGGGAGCTGTTTTTT
.	TRBV3-1	.	TRBJ1-3	CASSQSNSGNTIYF	TGTGCCAGCAGCCAAAGCAACTCTGGAAACACCATATATTTT
.	TRBV6-5	few	TRBJ1-4	CASGWNEKLFF	TGTGCCAGCGGTTGGAATGAAAAACTGTTTTTT
TRBD1	TRBV10-2	.	TRBJ2-3	CASTDRGGTDTQYF	TGCGCCAGCACCGACAGGGGTGGCACAGATACGCAGTATTTT
TRBD1	TRBV7-6	.	TRBJ2-1	CASSLDRVDNEQFF	TGTGCCAGCAGCCTTGACAGGGTTGACAATGAGCAGTTCTTC
.	TRBV20-1	many	TRBJ1-1	CSAKVPNTEAFF	TGCAGTGCTAAGGTTCCGAACACTGAAGCTTTCTTT
TRBD2	TRBV19	few	TRBJ2-3	CASRPERGASDTQYF	TGTGCCAGTCGACCGGAGCGGGGGGCCTCAGATACGCAGTATTTT
.	TRBV9	once	TRBJ1-2	CASSVEGAALGYGYTF	TGTGCCAGCAGCGTAGAGGGAGCAGCGCTAGGGTATGGCTACACCTTC
.	TRBV28	many	TRBJ2-2	CASSSALIGTGELFF	TGTGCCAGCAGTTCGGCCCTAATAGGGACCGGGGAGCTGTTTTTT